The T cell receptor beta chain under discussion was sequenced for a study of T cell responses to AZD1222 COVID-19 vaccine (dated by TCRdb to the early 2020s). Context from the whole study: AZD1222 recipients given second doses at about 4 weeks or at about 12 weeks were pooled, since spike-specific TCR depth and breadth were not found to differ between the two schedules. A total of over 230 trial participants underwent TCR sequencing, of whom some 210 received two doses of AZD1222 and about 25 received two doses of the MenACWY control vaccine. Trial participants were enrolled by age into subgroups of 18-55, 56-69 and 70-plus years, and roughly 150, 30 and 60 TCR-sequenced participants, respectively, were included in these subgroups.

The CDR3 holds 14 amino acids from the cysteine to the phenylalanine. The CDR3 DNA has 42 bases and is translated from base 1. V and J are truncated by 3 bases and 1 base respectively, leaving an intervening sequence of 9 bases. CDR1 is given as ENHRY and CDR2 as SYGVKD, both from the germline V gene. The CDR3 regions of human TCRbeta chains were analyzed by immunosequencing. In the source study's methods: Repertoire TCRs were checked for matches against a reference library of SARS-CoV-2-specific TCRs that had been generated using the MIRA antigen-specificity platform. Breadth meant the fraction of unique TCRs that were SARS-CoV-2-associated, whereas depth meant the fraction of total T cells that were SARS-CoV-2-associated. Each spike-specific TCR was assigned to its reactive spike region and to a CD4 or CD8 class using the MIRA data. Log10-transformed breadth and depth values were compared by one-way ANOVA with Sidak's multiple comparisons tests. Imported from immuneACCESS, the table was reduced by TCRdb to in-frame sequences with V and J called. These copies leave out some clones; in studies compared against another copy, an unresolved V gene accounts for under half, and the cause of the remainder is not known. The V and J calls and the clone size are those of that table, but D and trimming were determined from the DNA. Present in this sample are about 60,000 clones, around 87% of which were seen just once. Of the sample, 16% is held by the ten largest clones.

About this clone: It lacks a known antigen. Per-nucleotide qualities are absent, and no much larger clonotype sits a single base away.

The time point label on this specimen signifies: baseline before first vaccination. Vaccinee samples were obtained from the UK trials COV001 and COV002, which included a single-blind randomized controlled phase 2/3 trial of AZD1222 (ChAdOx1 nCoV-19) in healthy adults. For TCRbeta chain sequencing, PBMC samples from trial participants were taken at day 0 and at day 28 after the second dose. Overall study outcomes, separate from this receptor: Most participants were white British and females outnumbered males, and the authors suggested that clonal diversity may have been underestimated. Reportedly, close to half of the unique spike-specific TCRs recognized epitopes lying outside the regions that are mutated in the B.1.351 and B.1.1.7 variants. Spike-specific TCR breadth and depth rose significantly after two AZD1222 doses compared with day 0 and with MenACWY recipients. No day 14 peak-response samples were available, so repertoires were characterized only after the peak T cell response. In the small 56-69-year group, the increase in depth fell short of significance, most likely because of low power. CD4 TCRs associated with the vaccine covered the entire spike protein, and the dominant responses were in regions 160-218 and 743-854. Conclusions about previously exposed vaccinees are limited, since just five to seven AZD1222 recipients were seropositive for SARS-CoV-2 at baseline.

The material sequenced was peripheral blood, taken on day 0 of AZD1222 vaccination. Here the chain combines TRBV10-3 and TRBJ1-1; the D gene is perhaps TRBD1, from 6 matching bases. The TCR originated in an adult in good health. The bases read TGTGCCATCAGTGAAGAGGACAGGAACACTGAAGCTTTCTTT. Protein translation: CAISEEDRNTEAFF.